This record looks at one TCR beta chain sequence and its context. The sample belongs to a study of cytomegalovirus exposure and HLA in healthy donors. Germline V gene data show CDR1 as SQVTM and CDR2 as ANQGSEA. V trimming: 6 bases; J trimming: 4 bases; junction bases outside the gene matches: 9. This CDR3 is built from 14 residues. The protocol was immunoSEQ multiplex PCR, while the TCRdb copy is restricted to in-frame clones and leaves out a portion. Of 120,000 to 150,000 clones in the sample, approximately 86% were seen once. The V and J genes are TRBV29-1 and TRBJ2-7, with TRBD1 matching over 10 bases. This clonotype was obtained from a man aged 18 to 29 in good health and CMV-seropositive. The sample taken for sequencing was PBMCs. The CDR3 DNA reads as TGCAGCGTGGCTAGACAGGGGGCTTTGTACGAGCAGTACTTC. Translated, it gives CSVARQGALYEQYF.